This paragraph covers one T cell receptor (beta chain) sequence. The antigen this receptor binds is unknown. Per-base quality was not reported, and no clone a single base away is much larger than it. The data stem from a study of blood T cell repertoires in COVID-19 (dated by TCRdb to the early 2020s). Background for the entire study: Samples from collaborators originated in the United States, Italy and Spain and spanned both the acute and convalescent phases of COVID-19. The material from the prospective study consisted of cDNA or gDNA derived from T cells, B-cell-depleted T cells, or PBMCs. The dataset comprised deeply sampled blood TCRbeta repertoires from subjects exposed to, actively infected with, or recovered from COVID-19. A freely available public database, intended as a resource for researchers studying the immune response to SARS-CoV-2, is where the repertoires were released. The samples were drawn from the first 160 participants of the ongoing ImmuneRACE study and from roughly 1,300 subjects provided by 6 global collaborators. The sample metadata nearly always contained a de-identified subject ID, COVID-19 status, age in years and sex. HLA class I and class II types, where available, came from metadata supplied by the sample provider rather than from assay-based typing. What the study reported, not specific to this receptor: The quantity of clinical and demographic metadata differed by source and by participant and was supplied without curation.

Collaborating institutions collected whole blood in K2EDTA tubes following their own protocols. For TCRbeta analysis, collaborator samples were shipped as frozen whole blood, as isolated PBMCs, or as DNA extracted from either sample type. The germline V gene gives CDR1 as KGHSH and CDR2 as LQKENI. At the junction V is shortened by 3 bases and J by 2 bases, with 19 bases in between. Its CDR3 holds 17 amino acids, cysteine through phenylalanine. Here the CDR3 DNA is all that survives: 51 bases in frame from base 1. The immunoSEQ Assay, a bias-controlled multiplex PCR, was used to amplify TCRbeta CDR3 regions from genomic DNA. The authors' pipeline ran thus. The number of nucleated cells in each sample was estimated from the amplification of reference gene primers within the assay. Sequence reads were collapsed and filtered to measure the absolute abundance of every unique TCRbeta CDR3 rearrangement. For each sample, productive Simpson clonality was calculated by taking the square root of Simpson's diversity index across productive rearrangements. TCRdb re-hosts the immuneACCESS table, in-frame sequences only. Its copies lack some clones; in the studies checked, an unresolved V gene accounts for under half of them, and the cause for the rest is not known. V and J calls and clone size are as listed in that table; D and trimming were resolved from the DNA. Present in this sample are roughly 140,000 clones, about 85% of which were seen just once. Jointly, the top ten make up roughly 34% of the sample.

The chain is made from TRBV18 and TRBJ1-1; possibly the D gene is TRBD1, per 6 matching bases. The sequencing sample was made of peripheral blood. The receptor comes from a human donor in a cohort sampled during active COVID-19. The CDR3 is CASSPGGAGALNTEAFF. The DNA reads TGTGCCAGCTCACCTGGGGGGGCAGGGGCCCTTAACACTGAAGCTTTCTTT. Where the CDR3 stops, the reference TRBV18 and TRBJ1-1 genes take over; the full variable domain is NAGVMQNPRHLVRRRGQEARLRCSPMKGHSHVYWYRQLPEEGLKFMVYLQKENIIDESGMPKERFSAEFPKEGPSILRIQQVVRGDSAAYFCASSPGGAGALNTEAFFGQGTRLTVV.